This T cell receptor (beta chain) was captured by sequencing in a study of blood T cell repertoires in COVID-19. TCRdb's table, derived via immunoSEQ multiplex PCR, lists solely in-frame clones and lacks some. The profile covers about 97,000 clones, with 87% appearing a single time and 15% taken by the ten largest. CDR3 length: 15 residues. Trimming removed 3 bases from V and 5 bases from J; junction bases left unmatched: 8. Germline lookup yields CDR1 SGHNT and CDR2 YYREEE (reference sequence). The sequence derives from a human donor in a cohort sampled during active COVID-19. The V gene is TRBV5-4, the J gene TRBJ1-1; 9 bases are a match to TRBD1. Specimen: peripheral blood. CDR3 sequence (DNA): TGTGCCAGCAGCTCAGCACGGGACAGGGAGACTGAAGCTTTCTTT. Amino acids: CASSSARDRETEAFF.